Below, one T cell receptor beta chain is given with its context. Trimming removed 3 bases from V and 4 bases from J, with 7 bases in between. In germline, CDR1 is LNHDA, CDR2 SQIVND (reference sequence). The CDR3 loop spans 12 amino acids. The data derive from a study of cytomegalovirus exposure and HLA in healthy donors. The protocol was immunoSEQ multiplex PCR, while the TCRdb copy is restricted to in-frame clones and leaves out a portion. The data hold 250,000 to 350,000 clones, with 88% observed a single time. This TCR came from a woman aged 18-35 years in good health and CMV-seronegative. Source material: PBMCs. V is TRBV19 and J is TRBJ2-7; a weak D match, TRBD1 (5 bases). Here the CDR3 DNA reads TGTGCCAGTAGTATCAAGGGGTACGAGCAGTACTTC. Translating gives CASSIKGYEQYF.